This entry is about one T cell receptor (beta chain). The entry originates in a study of blood T cell repertoires in COVID-19. Turning to the study itself: There were acute and convalescent COVID-19 samples, and they came from the United States, Italy and Spain. From T cells, B-cell-depleted T cells, or PBMCs came the material, which was cDNA or gDNA.

Assay: immunoSEQ multiplex PCR; the TCRdb copy retains only in-frame clones and omits some. This table has roughly 140,000 clones, 65% to 85% appearing once. In germline, CDR1 is LNHDA, CDR2 SQIVND (reference sequence). Trimming took off 2 bases at V and 1 base at J, with 14 bases between the two ends. The CDR3 runs to 16 residues. The sequence came from a man in his fifties or sixties with active or convalescent COVID-19. The sequenced sample consisted of peripheral blood. The V call is TRBV19, the J call TRBJ1-1; D is perhaps TRBD1 (5 bases). CDR3 DNA sequence: TGTGCCAGTAGTATATTGGGGGGAGTACCGAACACTGAAGCTTTCTTT. Translation: CASSILGGVPNTEAFF.